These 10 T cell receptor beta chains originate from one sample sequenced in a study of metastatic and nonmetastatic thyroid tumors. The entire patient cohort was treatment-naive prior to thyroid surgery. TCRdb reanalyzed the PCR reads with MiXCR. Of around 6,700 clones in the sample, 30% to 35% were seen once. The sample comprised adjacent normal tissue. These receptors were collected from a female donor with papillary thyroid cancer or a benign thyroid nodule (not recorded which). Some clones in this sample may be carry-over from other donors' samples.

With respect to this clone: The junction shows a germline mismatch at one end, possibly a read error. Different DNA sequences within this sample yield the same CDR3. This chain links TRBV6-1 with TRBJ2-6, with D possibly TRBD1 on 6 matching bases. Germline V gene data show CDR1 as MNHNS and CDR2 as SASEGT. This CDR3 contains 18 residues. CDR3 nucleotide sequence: TGTGCCAGCAGGGAAGTCCGGACAGTTTTCTCCGGGGCCAACGTGCTGACTTTC. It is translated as CASREVRTVFSGANVLTF.

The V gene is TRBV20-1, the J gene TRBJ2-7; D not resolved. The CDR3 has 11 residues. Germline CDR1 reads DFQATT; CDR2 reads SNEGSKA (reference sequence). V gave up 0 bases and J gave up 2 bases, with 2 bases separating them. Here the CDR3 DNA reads TGCAGTGCTAGAGATCCCTACGAGCAGTACTTC. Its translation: CSARDPYEQYF.

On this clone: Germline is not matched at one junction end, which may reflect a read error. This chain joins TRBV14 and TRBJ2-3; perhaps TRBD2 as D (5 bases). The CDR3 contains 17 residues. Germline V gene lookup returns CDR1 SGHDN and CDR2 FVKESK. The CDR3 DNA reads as TGTGCCAGGAGCCAAGACTACGCTCGCGTTAGCACAGATACGCAGTATTTT. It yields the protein CARSQDYARVSTDTQYF.

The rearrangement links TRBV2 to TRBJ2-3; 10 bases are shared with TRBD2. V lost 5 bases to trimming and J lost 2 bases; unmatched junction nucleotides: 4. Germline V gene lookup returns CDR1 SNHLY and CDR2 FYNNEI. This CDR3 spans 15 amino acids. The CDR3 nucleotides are TGTGCCAGCAGTTCTAGCGGGAGCTCCACAGATACGCAGTATTTT. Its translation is CASSSSGSSTDTQYF.

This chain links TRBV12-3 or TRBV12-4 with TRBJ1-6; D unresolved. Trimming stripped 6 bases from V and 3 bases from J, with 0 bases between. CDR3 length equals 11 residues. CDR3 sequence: CASSYNSPLHF. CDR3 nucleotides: TGTGCCAGCAGCTATAATTCACCCCTCCACTTT.

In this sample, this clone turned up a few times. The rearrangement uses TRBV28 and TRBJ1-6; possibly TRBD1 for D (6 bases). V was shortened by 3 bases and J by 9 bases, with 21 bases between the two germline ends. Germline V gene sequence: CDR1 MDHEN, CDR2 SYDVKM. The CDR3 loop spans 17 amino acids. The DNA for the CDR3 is TGTGCCAGCAGTTTCTGGAATTTTCGGGGGCAGGGTTCACCCCTCCACTTT. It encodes CASSFWNFRGQGSPLHF.

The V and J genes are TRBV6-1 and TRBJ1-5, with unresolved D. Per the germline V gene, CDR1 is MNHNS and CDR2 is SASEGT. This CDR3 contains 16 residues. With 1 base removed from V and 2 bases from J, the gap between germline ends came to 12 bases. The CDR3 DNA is TGTGCCAGCAGTGAAGTTGGAGGGATAGGCAATCAGCCCCAGCATTTT. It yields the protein CASSEVGGIGNQPQHF.

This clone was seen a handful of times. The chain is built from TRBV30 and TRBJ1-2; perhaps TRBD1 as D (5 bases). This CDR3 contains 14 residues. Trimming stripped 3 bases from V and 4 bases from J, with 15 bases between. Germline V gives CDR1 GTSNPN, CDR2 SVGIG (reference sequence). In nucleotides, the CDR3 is TGTGCCTGGAGCATTAATACAGGAGTCTATGGCTACACCTTC. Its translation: CAWSINTGVYGYTF.

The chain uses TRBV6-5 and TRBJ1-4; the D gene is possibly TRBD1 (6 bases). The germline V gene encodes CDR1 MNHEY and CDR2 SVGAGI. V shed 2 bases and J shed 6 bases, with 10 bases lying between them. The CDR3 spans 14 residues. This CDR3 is CASSYRGGDEKLFF. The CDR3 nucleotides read TGTGCCAGCAGTTACAGGGGGGGGGATGAAAAACTGTTTTTT.

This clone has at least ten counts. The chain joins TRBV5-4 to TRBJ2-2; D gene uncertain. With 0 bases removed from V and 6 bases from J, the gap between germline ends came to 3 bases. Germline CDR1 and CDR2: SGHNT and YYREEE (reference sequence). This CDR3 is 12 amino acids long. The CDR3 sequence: CASSLAAGELFF. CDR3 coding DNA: TGTGCCAGCAGCTTGGCGGCCGGGGAGCTGTTTTTT.